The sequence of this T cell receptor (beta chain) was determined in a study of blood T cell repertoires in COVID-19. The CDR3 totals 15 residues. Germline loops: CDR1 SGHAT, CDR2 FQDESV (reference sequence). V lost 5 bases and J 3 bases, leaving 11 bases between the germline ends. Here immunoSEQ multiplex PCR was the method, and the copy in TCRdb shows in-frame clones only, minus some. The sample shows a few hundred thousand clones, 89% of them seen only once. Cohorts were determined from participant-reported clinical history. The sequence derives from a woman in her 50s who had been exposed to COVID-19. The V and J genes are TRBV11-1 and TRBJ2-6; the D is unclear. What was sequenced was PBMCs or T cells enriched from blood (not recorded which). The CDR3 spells CASSQPTGGANVLTF. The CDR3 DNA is TGTGCCAGCAGCCAACCTACCGGTGGGGCCAACGTCCTGACTTTC.